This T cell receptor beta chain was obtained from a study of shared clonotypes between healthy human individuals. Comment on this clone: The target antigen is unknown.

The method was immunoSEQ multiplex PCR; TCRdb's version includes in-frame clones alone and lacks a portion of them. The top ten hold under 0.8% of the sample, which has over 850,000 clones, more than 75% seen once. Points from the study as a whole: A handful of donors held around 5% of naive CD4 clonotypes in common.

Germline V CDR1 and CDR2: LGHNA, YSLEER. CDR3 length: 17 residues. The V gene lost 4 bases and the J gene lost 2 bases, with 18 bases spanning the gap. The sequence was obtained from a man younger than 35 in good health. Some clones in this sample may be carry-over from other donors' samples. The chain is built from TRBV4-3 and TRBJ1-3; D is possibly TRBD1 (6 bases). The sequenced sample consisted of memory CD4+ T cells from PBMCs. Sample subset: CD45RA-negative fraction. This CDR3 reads CASSLSRGSLTGNTIYF. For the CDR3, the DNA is TGCGCCAGCAGCCTCAGCAGGGGCAGCCTCACTGGAAACACCATATATTTT.